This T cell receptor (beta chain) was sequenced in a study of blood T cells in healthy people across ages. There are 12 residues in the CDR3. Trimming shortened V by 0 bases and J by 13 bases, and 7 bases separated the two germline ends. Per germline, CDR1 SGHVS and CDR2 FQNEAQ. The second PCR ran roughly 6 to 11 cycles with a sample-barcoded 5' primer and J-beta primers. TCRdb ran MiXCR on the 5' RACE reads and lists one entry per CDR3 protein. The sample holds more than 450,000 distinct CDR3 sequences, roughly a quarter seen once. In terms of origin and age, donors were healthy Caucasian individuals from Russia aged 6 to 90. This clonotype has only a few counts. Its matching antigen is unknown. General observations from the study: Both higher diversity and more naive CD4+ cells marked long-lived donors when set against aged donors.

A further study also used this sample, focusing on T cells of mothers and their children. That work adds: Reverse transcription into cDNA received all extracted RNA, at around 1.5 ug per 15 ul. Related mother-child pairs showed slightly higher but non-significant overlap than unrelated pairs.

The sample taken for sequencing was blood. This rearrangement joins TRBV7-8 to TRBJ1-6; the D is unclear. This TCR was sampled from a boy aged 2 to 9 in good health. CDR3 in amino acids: CASSLAQEPLHF. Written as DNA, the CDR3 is TGTGCCAGCAGCTTAGCGCAAGAGCCCCTCCACTTT.